A selection of T cell receptor beta chains follows, all from one sample in a study of cytomegalovirus exposure and HLA in healthy donors. TCRdb's copy holds only in-frame clones and misses some; the assay was immunoSEQ multiplex PCR. The data hold roughly 100,000 clones, with approximately 82% observed a single time. The sequenced sample consisted of PBMCs. These receptors all stem from a man aged 35 to 55 in good health and CMV-seronegative. Both conserved end residues are part of each CDR3. A D gene is named only where the DNA matches it firmly. Size values are once, few and many counts, or a class for expanded clones, and some rows have none.

d_call	v_call	j_call	cdr3_length	clone_size	cdr3_nt	cdr3_aa
NA	TRBV11-3	TRBJ2-6	15	NA	TGTGCCAGCAGCCAGGGCGGATCTGGGGCCAACGTCCTGACTTTC	CASSQGGSGANVLTF
NA	TRBV12-5	TRBJ1-2	13	once	TGTGCTAGTGGTGACGAGGGGGACTATGGCTACACCTTC	CASGDEGDYGYTF
NA	TRBV30	TRBJ1-1	15	NA	TGTGCCTGGAGTGTCTTGAGGGTTGGGGACACTGAAGCTTTCTTT	CAWSVLRVGDTEAFF
TRBD1	TRBV5-1	TRBJ2-1	14	NA	TGCGCCAGCCAGAAGGGGGACAGCTACAATGAGCAGTTCTTC	CASQKGDSYNEQFF
NA	TRBV5-1	TRBJ1-3	14	NA	TGCGCCAGCAGCTTGGACAGCTCTGGAAACACCATATATTTT	CASSLDSSGNTIYF
TRBD1	TRBV5-1	TRBJ2-7	16	NA	TGCGCCAGCAGCCGTTCCGGGACAGGGCATTCCTACGAGCAGTACTTC	CASSRSGTGHSYEQYF
TRBD1	TRBV7-2	TRBJ2-3	16	NA	TGTGCCAGCAGCAGCTTGGGACAGGGGGTCGGAGATACGCAGTATTTT	CASSSLGQGVGDTQYF
NA	TRBV27	TRBJ1-5	15	NA	TGTGCCAGCAGTTTGCTGCAGGGTGTTAATCAGCCCCAGCATTTT	CASSLLQGVNQPQHF
TRBD2	TRBV19	TRBJ2-5	17	NA	TGTGCCAGTAGTATTAAGTCCTCGGCGGGGGGGCAAGAGACCCAGTACTTC	CASSIKSSAGGQETQYF
TRBD1	TRBV29-1	TRBJ2-5	13	NA	TGCAGCGGCACCCCTACAGGGGGTGAGACCCAGTACTTC	CSGTPTGGETQYF
TRBD2	TRBV11-3	TRBJ2-3	15	NA	TGCGCCAGCAGCTCCCGCGGGACTAGCGGAGATACGCAGTATTTT	CASSSRGTSGDTQYF
TRBD2	TRBV10-2	TRBJ2-1	15	NA	TGCGCCAGCAGCCCTGGACTAGCGGGGGGAAATGAGCAGTTCTTC	CASSPGLAGGNEQFF
TRBD1	TRBV28	TRBJ2-7	12	NA	TGTGCCAGCACCGGACAGGGGGCACTTGAGTACTTC	CASTGQGALEYF
TRBD1	TRBV18	TRBJ1-1	14	few	TGTGCCAGCTCACCACGACAGGGGGTCACTGAAGCTTTCTTT	CASSPRQGVTEAFF
TRBD1	TRBV7-9	TRBJ1-2	14	NA	TGTGCCAGCAGCTTATCAGGGGGTAACTATGGCTACACCTTC	CASSLSGGNYGYTF
NA	TRBV7-2	TRBJ2-7	13	NA	TGTGCCAGCAGCTTCGCAGGAGGCGGCGAGCAGTACTTC	CASSFAGGGEQYF
NA	TRBV7-9	TRBJ2-6	18	NA	TGTGCCAGCAGCTACACTGGGCAGGGGATTACTGGGGCCAACGTCCTGACTTTC	CASSYTGQGITGANVLTF
TRBD2	TRBV15	TRBJ2-2	17	NA	TGTGCCACCAGCAGAGATCAGCGGGAGGAGAACACCGGGGAGCTGTTTTTT	CATSRDQREENTGELFF
NA	TRBV5-1	TRBJ2-5	15	NA	TGCGCCAGCAGCTTGGAGTGGCCCAACAGTCAGACCCAGTACTTC	CASSLEWPNSQTQYF
NA	TRBV7-3	TRBJ1-1	14	NA	TGTGCCAGCAGCTTAGGGAGGACGACAGACGAAGCTTTCTTT	CASSLGRTTDEAFF
TRBD1	TRBV5-6	TRBJ1-2	16	few	TGTGCCAGCAGCTTGATTTCGCCTACAGGGGACTATGGCTACACCTTC	CASSLISPTGDYGYTF
NA	TRBV7-9	TRBJ1-2	14	NA	TGTGCCAGCAGCTTAGGGGCAGGGGACTATGGCTACACCTTC	CASSLGAGDYGYTF
TRBD1	TRBV19	TRBJ2-5	15	NA	TGTGCCAGTAGTTTTGGGACAGGGGGGGAAGAGACCCAGTACTTC	CASSFGTGGEETQYF
TRBD2	TRBV10-3	TRBJ2-1	17	NA	TGTGCCATCAGTGATTTTTCCGGGACTAGCGGATACAATGAGCAGTTCTTC	CAISDFSGTSGYNEQFF
TRBD1	TRBV4-1	TRBJ1-5	15	few	TGCGCCAGCAGCCAAGCCCCGGGACAGAGTTCGGCCCAGCATTTT	CASSQAPGQSSAQHF
TRBD2	TRBV5-1	TRBJ2-3	16	NA	TGCGCCAGCAGCCCCGGACTAGCGGGGAGCACAGATACGCAGTATTTT	CASSPGLAGSTDTQYF
NA	TRBV7-9	TRBJ2-7	13	NA	TGTGCCAGCAGCTCGGACAGTTCCTACGAGCAGTACTTC	CASSSDSSYEQYF
TRBD2	TRBV30	TRBJ2-3	15	once	TGTGCCTGGAGCCGGCTAGCGGGGGGTTCAGATACGCAGTATTTT	CAWSRLAGGSDTQYF
NA	TRBV6-5	TRBJ2-3	14	NA	TGTGCCAGCAGTCGACTACAGGGCGCAGATACGCAGTATTTT	CASSRLQGADTQYF
TRBD1	TRBV30	TRBJ2-7	12	NA	TGTGCGGGCGGACAGGGAACAGCCGAGCAGTACTTC	CAGGQGTAEQYF
NA	TRBV28	TRBJ1-2	12	NA	TGTGCCGTTGCAGGTACTAACTATGGCTACACCTTC	CAVAGTNYGYTF
NA	TRBV5-4	TRBJ1-6	12	NA	TGTGCCAGCAGCTTCTATGCCTCACCCCTCCACTTT	CASSFYASPLHF
NA	TRBV7-2	TRBJ1-6	14	NA	TGTGCCAGCAGCCCGCGGGACGGTAATTCACCCCTCCACTTT	CASSPRDGNSPLHF
TRBD1	TRBV7-9	TRBJ2-1	13	few	TGTGCCAGCAGCACAGGACAGGACAATGAGCAGTTCTTC	CASSTGQDNEQFF
NA	TRBV5-4	TRBJ1-4	13	NA	TGTGCCAGCAGCTTGCGGGGGAGAGAAAAACTGTTTTTT	CASSLRGREKLFF
NA	TRBV15	TRBJ1-3	18	once	TGTGCCACCAGCAGAGATCAGGGCAGGGCCCGAGGAGGAAACACCATATATTTT	CATSRDQGRARGGNTIYF
NA	TRBV12-5	TRBJ2-1	14	NA	TGTGCTAGCAAGATCAGGGACACCTACAATGAGCAGTTCTTC	CASKIRDTYNEQFF
TRBD1	TRBV2	TRBJ1-1	14	NA	TGTGCCAGCGACGATGACAGGGATTACACTGAAGCTTTCTTT	CASDDDRDYTEAFF
NA	TRBV11-2	TRBJ2-7	15	NA	TGTGCCAGCAGCTTAGACAGGCCGATAACCTACGAGCAGTACTTC	CASSLDRPITYEQYF
TRBD1	TRBV5-1	TRBJ2-7	18	once	TGCGCCAGCCGAGCTTGGGGACAGGGAATATCGGGATCCTACGAGCAGTACTTC	CASRAWGQGISGSYEQYF
TRBD2	TRBV5-1	TRBJ2-5	14	NA	TGCGCCAGCAGCTTGCAAGTAGGGGAGGGGACCCAGTACTTC	CASSLQVGEGTQYF
TRBD2	TRBV19	TRBJ2-5	18	NA	TGTGCCAGTAGTATCGGACTAGCGGGGGCAAGTGTTCAAGAGACCCAGTACTTC	CASSIGLAGASVQETQYF
TRBD1	TRBV4-3	TRBJ2-1	17	NA	TGCGCCAGCAGCCTAAATCCAATGGGACAGGGAAGAAGTGAGCAGTTCTTC	CASSLNPMGQGRSEQFF
TRBD2	TRBV27	TRBJ2-5	14	NA	TGTGCCAGCAGTGGGATCGGGGGGGTTGGGGAGCAGTACTTC	CASSGIGGVGEQYF
NA	TRBV28	TRBJ1-1	16	NA	TGTGCCAGCAGTGTAGTATTTCAGGTGGGCAGTAAGGAAGCTTTCTTT	CASSVVFQVGSKEAFF
NA	TRBV9	TRBJ2-7	13	NA	TGTGCCAGCAGCGCCCGGAACAGGGCCGAGCAGTACTTC	CASSARNRAEQYF
NA	TRBV7-9	TRBJ1-2	12	NA	TGTTCCAGCAGCCTTGAGGGTTATGGCTACACCTTC	CSSSLEGYGYTF
TRBD1	TRBV30	TRBJ2-3	17	few	TGTGCCTGGACCCCGAACGTGGGACAGGGGCCCACAGATACGCAGTATTTT	CAWTPNVGQGPTDTQYF
NA	TRBV7-2	TRBJ2-5	15	few	TGTGCCAGCAGCTCCCAGGGGGGACCCCAAGAGACCCAGTACTTC	CASSSQGGPQETQYF
NA	TRBV7-9	TRBJ1-1	14	NA	TGTTCCAGCAGCTTAGGAGGGGGTAGTACTGAAGCTTTCTTT	CSSSLGGGSTEAFF